The 2 T cell receptor beta chains below were found in one sample sequenced in a study of blood T cell repertoires in COVID-19. Repertoires were generated with immunoSEQ multiplex PCR, while TCRdb's copy carries only in-frame clones and drops some. The sample has 250,000 to 400,000 clones, around 90% seen once. Sample: PBMCs or T cells enriched from blood (not recorded which). The receptors derive from a man aged 55-75 years who had recovered from COVID-19.

J is TRBJ2-1 and V is TRBV7-3; 11 bases are a match to TRBD2. The CDR3 has 15 residues. The germline CDR1 and CDR2 sequences are SGHTA and FQGTGA. Trimming cost V 0 bases and J 7 bases; bases outside gene matches: 2. The CDR3 spells CASSLTGLAENEQFF. The CDR3 DNA reads TGTGCCAGCAGCTTAACGGGACTAGCGGAAAATGAGCAGTTCTTC. Together with reference TRBV7-3 and TRBJ2-1, the CDR3 gives the full variable domain: GAGVSQTPSNKVTEKGKYVELRCDPISGHTALYWYRQSLGQGPEFLIYFQGTGAADDSGLPNDRFFAVRPEGSVSTLKIQRTERGDSAVYLCASSLTGLAENEQFFGPGTRLTVL.

V is TRBV7-8 and J is TRBJ2-7, with TRBD2 identical over 7 bases. This CDR3 is built from 14 residues. Germline-derived CDR1 and CDR2 are SGHVS and FQNEAQ. With 8 bases clipped from V and 3 bases from J, the junction kept 10 bases outside the gene matches. CDR3 sequence: CASQSSLAVYEQYF. For the CDR3, the DNA is TGTGCCAGCCAGAGTAGCCTAGCGGTCTACGAGCAGTACTTC.